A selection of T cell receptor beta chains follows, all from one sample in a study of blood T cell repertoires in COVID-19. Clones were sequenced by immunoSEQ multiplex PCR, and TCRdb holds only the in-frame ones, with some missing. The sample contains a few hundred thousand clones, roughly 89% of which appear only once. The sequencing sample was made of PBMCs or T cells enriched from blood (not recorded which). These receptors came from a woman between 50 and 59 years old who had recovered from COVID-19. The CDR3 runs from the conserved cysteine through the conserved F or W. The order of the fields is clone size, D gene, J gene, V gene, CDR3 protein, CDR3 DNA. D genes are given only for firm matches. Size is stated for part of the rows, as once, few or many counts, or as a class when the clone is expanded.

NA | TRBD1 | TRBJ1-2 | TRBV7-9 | CASTRGEEGIYGYTF | TGTGCCAGCACCAGGGGGGAGGAGGGGATCTATGGCTACACCTTC
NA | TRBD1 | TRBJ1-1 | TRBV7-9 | CASSLGQLNTEAFF | TGTGCCAGCAGTCTGGGACAGTTGAACACTGAAGCTTTCTTT
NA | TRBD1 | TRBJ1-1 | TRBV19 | CASSIVGTGGSEAFF | TGTGCCAGTAGTATAGTTGGGACAGGGGGCTCTGAAGCTTTCTTT
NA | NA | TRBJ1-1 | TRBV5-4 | CASRLGMNTEAFF | TGTGCCAGCAGGCTCGGGATGAACACTGAAGCTTTCTTT
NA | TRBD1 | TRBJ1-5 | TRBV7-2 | CASSPGQGNQPQHF | TGTGCCAGCAGCCCAGGACAGGGCAATCAGCCCCAGCATTTT
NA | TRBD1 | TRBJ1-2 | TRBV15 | CATSRGLQGARGYTF | TGTGCCACCAGCAGAGGCCTACAGGGGGCGAGGGGCTACACCTTC
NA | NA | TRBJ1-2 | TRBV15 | CATSRNPQTANYGYTF | TGTGCCACCAGCAGAAATCCCCAAACTGCTAACTATGGCTACACCTTC
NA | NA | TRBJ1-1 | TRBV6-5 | CARLSAGMNTEAFF | TGTGCCAGACTAAGTGCGGGGATGAACACTGAAGCTTTCTTT
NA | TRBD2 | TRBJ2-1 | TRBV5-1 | CASSWGLAEYNEQFF | TGCGCCAGCAGCTGGGGACTAGCGGAGTACAATGAGCAGTTCTTC
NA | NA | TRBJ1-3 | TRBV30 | CAWSPLGRADTIYF | TGTGCCTGGAGTCCACTGGGCAGGGCGGACACCATATATTTT
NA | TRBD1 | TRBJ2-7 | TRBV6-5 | CASSRQGPTYEQYF | TGTGCCAGCAGTAGACAGGGACCAACCTACGAGCAGTACTTC
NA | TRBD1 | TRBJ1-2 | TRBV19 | CASSILVRLRGIDGYTF | TGTGCCAGTAGTATTTTAGTGCGCCTCAGGGGGATTGATGGCTACACCTTC
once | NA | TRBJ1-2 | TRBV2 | CASSIQGFDYGYTF | TGTGCCAGCAGTATACAGGGCTTCGACTATGGCTACACCTTC
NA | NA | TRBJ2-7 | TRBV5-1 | CASRLRQSYEQYF | TGCGCCAGCAGGTTAAGACAGTCCTACGAGCAGTACTTC
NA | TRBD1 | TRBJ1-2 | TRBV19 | CASSIVEGTGGYTF | TGTGCCAGTAGTATAGTGGAAGGGACAGGTGGCTACACCTTC
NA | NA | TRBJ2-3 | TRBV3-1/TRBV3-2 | CASRGLATDTQYF | TGTGCCAGCAGGGGGCTGGCCACAGATACGCAGTATTTT
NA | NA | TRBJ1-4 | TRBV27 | CASRSNEKLFF | TGTGCCAGCAGGTCGAATGAAAAACTGTTTTTT
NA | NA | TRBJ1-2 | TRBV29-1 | CSAADPGGYTF | TGCAGCGCCGCAGATCCCGGGGGCTACACCTTC
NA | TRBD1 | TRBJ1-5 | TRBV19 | CASSKGANQPQHF | TGTGCCAGTAGTAAGGGGGCAAATCAGCCCCAGCATTTT
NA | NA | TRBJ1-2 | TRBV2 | CASSPRAGGYTF | TGTGCCAGCAGTCCTCGGGCAGGGGGCTACACCTTC
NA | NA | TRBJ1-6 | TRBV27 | CASTKAGTTQSNSPLHF | TGTGCCAGCACAAAGGCCGGGACAACCCAAAGTAATTCACCCCTCCACTTT
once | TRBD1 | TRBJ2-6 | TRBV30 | CAWGLDRNVLTF | TGTGCCTGGGGGCTGGACAGGAACGTCCTGACTTTC
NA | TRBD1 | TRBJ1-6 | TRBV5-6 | CASSPGTGYEGSPLHF | TGTGCCAGCAGCCCGGGGACAGGGTACGAGGGTTCACCCCTCCACTTT
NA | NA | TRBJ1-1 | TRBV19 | CASTHPGEAFF | TGTGCCAGTACCCACCCAGGGGAAGCTTTCTTT
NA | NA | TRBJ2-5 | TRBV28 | CASSRGLRETQYF | TGTGCCAGCAGTCGGGGGTTAAGAGAGACCCAGTACTTC
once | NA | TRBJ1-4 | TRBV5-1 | CASSLAAKNEKLFF | TGCGCCAGCAGCTTGGCCGCGAAAAATGAAAAACTGTTTTTT
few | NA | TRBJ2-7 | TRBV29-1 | CSVGAFSYEQYF | TGCAGCGTTGGGGCTTTCTCCTACGAGCAGTACTTC
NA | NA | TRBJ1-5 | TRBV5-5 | CASSPYTGSNRPQHF | TGTGCCAGCAGCCCCTACACAGGGTCAAATCGGCCCCAGCATTTT
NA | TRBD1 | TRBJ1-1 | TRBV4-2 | CASSQDPGTGYKAEAFF | TGTGCCAGCAGCCAAGATCCCGGGACAGGGTACAAGGCTGAAGCTTTCTTT
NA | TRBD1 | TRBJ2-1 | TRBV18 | CASSPLWTGSYNEQFF | TGTGCCAGCTCACCACTCTGGACAGGCTCCTACAATGAGCAGTTCTTC
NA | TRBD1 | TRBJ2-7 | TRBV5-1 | CASSPDRGSYEQYF | TGCGCCAGCAGCCCCGACAGGGGATCCTACGAGCAGTACTTC
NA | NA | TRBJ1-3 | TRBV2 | CASTQGTGNTIYF | TGTGCCAGCACACAGGGTACTGGAAACACCATATATTTT
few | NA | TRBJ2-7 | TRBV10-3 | CATRTDTYEQYF | TGTGCCACCCGGACAGACACCTACGAGCAGTACTTC
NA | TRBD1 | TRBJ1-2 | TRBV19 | CASSNGQGILSGYTF | TGTGCCAGTAGTAACGGACAGGGAATTCTTAGTGGCTACACCTTC
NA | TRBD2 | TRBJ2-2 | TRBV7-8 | CASSFSGGDTGELFF | TGTGCCAGCAGCTTTAGCGGGGGGGACACCGGGGAGCTGTTTTTT
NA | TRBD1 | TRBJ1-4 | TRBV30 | CAWSGNRDSYNEKLFF | TGTGCCTGGAGTGGAAACCGGGACAGCTATAATGAAAAACTGTTTTTT
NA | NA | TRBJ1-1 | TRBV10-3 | CAIRGANTEAFF | TGTGCCATCCGTGGGGCGAACACTGAAGCTTTCTTT
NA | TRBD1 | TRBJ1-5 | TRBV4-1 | CASSPTGPGGNQPQHF | TGCGCCAGCAGCCCGACAGGGCCAGGGGGCAATCAGCCCCAGCATTTT
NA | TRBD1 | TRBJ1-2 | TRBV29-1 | CGTGNTARYGYTF | TGCGGGACAGGGAATACTGCTCGATATGGCTACACCTTC
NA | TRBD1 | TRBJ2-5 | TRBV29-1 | CSDGQGRETQYF | TGCAGCGATGGACAGGGAAGGGAGACCCAGTACTTC
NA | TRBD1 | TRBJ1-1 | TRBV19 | CASSGPGTGNTEAFF | TGTGCCAGTAGTGGTCCCGGGACAGGGAACACTGAAGCTTTCTTT
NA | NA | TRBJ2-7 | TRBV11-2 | CASSPGVLSYEQYF | TGTGCCAGCAGCCCGGGGGTACTTTCCTACGAGCAGTACTTC